This T cell receptor beta chain is from a study of shared clonotypes between healthy human individuals. The study's findings and limits: Few donors limited the genetic and exposure-history diversity represented. When naive CD4 clonotypes were compared across a few donors, around 5% were shared.

A split of CD4+ cells into CD45RA+ naive and CD45RA-negative memory subsets was performed. The assay used deep level. Here immunoSEQ multiplex PCR was the method, and the copy in TCRdb shows in-frame clones only, minus some. This sample yields a few million clones, of which over 85% are seen a single time; 0.35% to 0.5% belongs to the top ten. The germline gives CDR1 GTSNPN, CDR2 SVGIG (reference sequence). V shed 3 bases and J 6 bases; nucleotides not matched to a gene: 6. This CDR3 comprises 14 residues. A word on this clone: Its antigen is unidentified.

The chain joins TRBV30 to TRBJ2-2; 8 bases align to TRBD1. Specimen: naive CD4+ T cells from PBMCs. As for subset: CD45RA+ positively selected. The sequence came from a young man in good health. Some clones in this sample may be carry-over from other donors' samples. The CDR3 sequence: CAWRVQGGSGELFF. The CDR3 region has the DNA TGTGCCTGGAGAGTACAGGGGGGATCCGGGGAGCTGTTTTTT.